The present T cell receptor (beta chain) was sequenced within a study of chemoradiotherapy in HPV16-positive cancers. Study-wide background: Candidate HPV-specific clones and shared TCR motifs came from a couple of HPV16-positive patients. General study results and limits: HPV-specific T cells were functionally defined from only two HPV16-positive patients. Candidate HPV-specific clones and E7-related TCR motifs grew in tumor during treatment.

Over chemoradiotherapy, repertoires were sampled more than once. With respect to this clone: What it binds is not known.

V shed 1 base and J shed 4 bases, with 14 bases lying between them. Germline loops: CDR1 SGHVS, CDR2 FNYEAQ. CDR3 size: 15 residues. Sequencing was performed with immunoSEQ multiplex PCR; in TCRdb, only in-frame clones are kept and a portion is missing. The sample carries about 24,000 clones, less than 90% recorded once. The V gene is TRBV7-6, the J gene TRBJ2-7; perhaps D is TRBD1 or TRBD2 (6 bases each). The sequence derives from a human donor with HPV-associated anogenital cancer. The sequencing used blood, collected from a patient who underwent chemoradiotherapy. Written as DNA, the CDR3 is TGTGCCAGCAGCTTAGGGGATCAGGGGAGGTACGAGCAGTACTTC. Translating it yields CASSLGDQGRYEQYF.